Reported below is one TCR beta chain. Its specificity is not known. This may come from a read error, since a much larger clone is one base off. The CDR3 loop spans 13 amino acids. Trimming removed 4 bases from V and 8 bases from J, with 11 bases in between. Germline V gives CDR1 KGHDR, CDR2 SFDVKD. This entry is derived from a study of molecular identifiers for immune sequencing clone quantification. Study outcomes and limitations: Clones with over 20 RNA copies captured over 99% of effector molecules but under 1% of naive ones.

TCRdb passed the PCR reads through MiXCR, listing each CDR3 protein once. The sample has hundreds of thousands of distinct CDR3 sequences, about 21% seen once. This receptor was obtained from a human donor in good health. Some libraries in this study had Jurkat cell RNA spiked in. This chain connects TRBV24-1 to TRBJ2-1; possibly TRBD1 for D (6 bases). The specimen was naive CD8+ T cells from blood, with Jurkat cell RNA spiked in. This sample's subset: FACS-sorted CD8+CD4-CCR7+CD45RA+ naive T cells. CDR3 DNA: TGTGCCACCAGTGAACCAGGGGACGATGAGCAGTTCTTC. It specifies CATSEPGDDEQFF.